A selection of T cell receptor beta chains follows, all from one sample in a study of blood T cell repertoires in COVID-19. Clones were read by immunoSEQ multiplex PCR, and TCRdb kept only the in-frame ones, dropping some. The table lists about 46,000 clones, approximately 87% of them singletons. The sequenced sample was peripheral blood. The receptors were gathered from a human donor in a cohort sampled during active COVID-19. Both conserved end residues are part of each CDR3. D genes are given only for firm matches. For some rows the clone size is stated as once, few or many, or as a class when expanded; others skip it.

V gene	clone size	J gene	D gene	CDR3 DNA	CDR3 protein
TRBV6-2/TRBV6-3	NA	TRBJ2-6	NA	TGTGCCAGCAGTTACCGGAATCAGGGTAACTCCAACGTCCTGACTTTC	CASSYRNQGNSNVLTF
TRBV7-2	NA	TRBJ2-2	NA	TGTGCCACCACCCTGTCCAGGGGTAACACCGGGGAGCTGTTTTTT	CATTLSRGNTGELFF
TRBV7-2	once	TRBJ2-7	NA	TGTGCCAGCAGCTCGCTAAAACCCCAGGGGCGCGAGCAGTACTTC	CASSSLKPQGREQYF
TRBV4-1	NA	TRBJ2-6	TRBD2	TGCGCCAGCAGCCAAGAAGTGGCGGGGGGTACTGGGGCCAACGTCCTGACTTTC	CASSQEVAGGTGANVLTF
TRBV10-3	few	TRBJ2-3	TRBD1	TGTGCCATCAGCCAGGGGGCGTCTAGCACAGATACGCAGTATTTT	CAISQGASSTDTQYF
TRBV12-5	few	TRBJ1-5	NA	TGTGCTAGTGGTTTGGAGGGTGGAGGGAGCAATCAGCCCCAGCATTTT	CASGLEGGGSNQPQHF
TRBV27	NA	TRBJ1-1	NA	TGTGCCAGCAGTTTACAGGGGCGCACTGAAGCTTTCTTT	CASSLQGRTEAFF
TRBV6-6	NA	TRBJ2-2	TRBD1	TGTGCCAGCAGAAATCCGGGACAGGGGGGAACCGGGGAGCTGTTTTTT	CASRNPGQGGTGELFF
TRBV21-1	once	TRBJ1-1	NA	TGTGCCAGCAGCTCCCCAGGGGTATTCACTGAAGCTTTCTTT	CASSSPGVFTEAFF
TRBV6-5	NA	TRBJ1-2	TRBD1	TGTGCCAGCAGTTACTCCGGACAGGGCAGCTACACCTTC	CASSYSGQGSYTF
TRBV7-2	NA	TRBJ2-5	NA	TGTGCCAGCAGCTTAGTGACTTATGAGACCCAGTACTTC	CASSLVTYETQYF
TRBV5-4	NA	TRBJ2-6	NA	TGTGCCAGCAGCTTGGTGGCGGGGCCTCATGGGTGGGGGGCCAACGTCCTGACTTTC	CASSLVAGPHGWGANVLTF
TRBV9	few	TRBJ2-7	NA	TGTGCCAGCAGCGAAGACACCTACTCCTACGAGCAGTACTTC	CASSEDTYSYEQYF
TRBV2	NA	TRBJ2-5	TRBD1	TGTGCCAGCAGTGAAGATGGGACAGGAGAGACCCAGTACTTC	CASSEDGTGETQYF
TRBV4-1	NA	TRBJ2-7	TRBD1	TGCGCCAGCAGCCACCCGGGACAGGGGGCCGACGAGCAGTACTTC	CASSHPGQGADEQYF
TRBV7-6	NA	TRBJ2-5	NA	TGTGCCAGCAGCCACCTTACCGACAGCTTTCAAGAGACCCAGTACTTC	CASSHLTDSFQETQYF
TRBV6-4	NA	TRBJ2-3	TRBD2	TGTGCCAGCAGTGAGACTAGCGGGGGGCCTGGTACGCAGTATTTT	CASSETSGGPGTQYF
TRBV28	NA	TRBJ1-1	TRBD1	TGTGCCAGCAGTCCCAACAGGGGCCACAATTCTGAAGCTTTCTTT	CASSPNRGHNSEAFF
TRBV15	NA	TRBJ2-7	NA	TGTGCCACCAGCACAAAAGGGGCGGCGGACTATGACGAGCAGTACTTC	CATSTKGAADYDEQYF
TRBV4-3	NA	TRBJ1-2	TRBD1	TGCGCCAGCAGCCAGACAGGGGGCGCTTATGGCTACACCTTC	CASSQTGGAYGYTF
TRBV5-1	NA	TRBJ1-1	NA	TGCGCCAGCAGCTTGGCGGGGGGGGAGTCTGAAGCTTTCTTT	CASSLAGGESEAFF
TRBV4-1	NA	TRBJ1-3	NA	TGCGCCAGCAGCCATGGGACACCCAGCTCTGGAAACACCATATATTTT	CASSHGTPSSGNTIYF
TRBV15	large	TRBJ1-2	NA	TGTGCCACCAGCAGAGATGGGCTAATCTATGGCTACACCTTC	CATSRDGLIYGYTF
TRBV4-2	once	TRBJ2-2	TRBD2	TGTGCCAGCAGCCAAGAACCAGGACTAGAGACCGGGGAGCTGTTTTTT	CASSQEPGLETGELFF
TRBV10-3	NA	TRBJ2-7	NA	TGTGCCATCAGTGAGGGCGGGCGCGAGCAGTACTTC	CAISEGGREQYF
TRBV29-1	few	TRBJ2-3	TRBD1	TGCAGCGTTGAGGAGGGGGGACAGGGCCCTCATTTT	CSVEEGGQGPHF
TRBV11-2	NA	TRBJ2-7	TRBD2	TGTGCCAGCAGCCTGCGGGGGGCCCCCTACGAGCAGTACTTC	CASSLRGAPYEQYF
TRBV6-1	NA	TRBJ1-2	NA	TGTGCCAGCAGTGAACCCCATAGGGAGAGGTATGGCTACACCTTC	CASSEPHRERYGYTF
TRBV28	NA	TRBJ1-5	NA	TGTGCCAGCAGTTTTCCCATTCAGCCCCAGCATTTT	CASSFPIQPQHF
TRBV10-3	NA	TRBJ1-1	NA	TGTGCCATCAGTGAGCGGACAGAGAACACTGAAGCTTTCTTT	CAISERTENTEAFF
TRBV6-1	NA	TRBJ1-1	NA	TGTGCCAGCAGTGAGCTCGGGGCTTTCTTT	CASSELGAFF
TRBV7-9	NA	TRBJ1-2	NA	TGTGCCAGCAGCTCCCAGGGGCCCAGGGCTGGCTACACCTTC	CASSSQGPRAGYTF
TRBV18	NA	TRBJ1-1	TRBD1	TGTGCCAGCTCACCACGGACAGGGATCGGCACTGAAGCTTTCTTT	CASSPRTGIGTEAFF
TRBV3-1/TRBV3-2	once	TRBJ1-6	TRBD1	TGTGCCAGCAGCCAAGATCCGACAGGGTTGACTTCACCCCTCCACTTT	CASSQDPTGLTSPLHF
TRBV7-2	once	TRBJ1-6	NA	TGTGCCAGCAGCAGACAGAATAATTCACCCCTCCACTTT	CASSRQNNSPLHF
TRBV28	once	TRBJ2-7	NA	TGTGCCAGCAGTTTAGAATCAGGGGCTTACGAGCAGTACTTC	CASSLESGAYEQYF
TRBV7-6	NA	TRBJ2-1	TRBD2	TGTGCCAGCAGCTTGCGCCCCGGGACTAGCGGAGCCCGGTACAATGAGCAGTTCTTC	CASSLRPGTSGARYNEQFF
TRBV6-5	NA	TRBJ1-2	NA	TGTGCCAGCAGTCGGACTAACTCTGGGGATGGCTACACCTTC	CASSRTNSGDGYTF
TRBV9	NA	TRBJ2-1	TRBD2	TGTGCCAGCAGCCCCCGGCTCTCTCCGGGGGGGGCCCATGAGCAGTTCTTC	CASSPRLSPGGAHEQFF
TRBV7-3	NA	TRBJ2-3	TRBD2	TGTGCCAGCAGCCAAGCGGGGGGGCTGACAGATACGCAGTATTTT	CASSQAGGLTDTQYF
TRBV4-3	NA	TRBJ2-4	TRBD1	TGCGCCAGCAGCCCATCGACAGGGTCCATTCAGTACTTC	CASSPSTGSIQYF
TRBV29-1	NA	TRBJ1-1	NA	TGCAGGGCCGTCCTCATGAACACTGAAGCTTTCTTT	CRAVLMNTEAFF
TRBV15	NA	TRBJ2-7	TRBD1	TGTGCCACCAGCAGAGCGGGACAGGACTACGAGCAGTACTTC	CATSRAGQDYEQYF
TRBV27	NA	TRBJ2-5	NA	TGTGCCAGCAGCGAGTTCAGGACAGTGGAGACCCAGTACTTC	CASSEFRTVETQYF
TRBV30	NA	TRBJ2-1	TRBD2	TGTGCCTGGAGTGCTGCGGGAGACGTGAACGAGCAGTTCTTC	CAWSAAGDVNEQFF
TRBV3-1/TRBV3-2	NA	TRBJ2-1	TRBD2	TGTGCCAGCAGCCGAAGAACCTCCCTCTCGGGGGGACTTGACAATGAGCAGTTCTTC	CASSRRTSLSGGLDNEQFF
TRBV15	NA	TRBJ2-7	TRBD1	TGTGCCACCAGCAGAGGCGGGACAGGCTACGAGCAGTACTTC	CATSRGGTGYEQYF
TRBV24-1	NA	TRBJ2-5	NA	TGTGCCACCAGTGATAGCTCCCAGGGTTGGGGCGGGGGCCCCCAAGAGACCCAGTACTTC	CATSDSSQGWGGGPQETQYF
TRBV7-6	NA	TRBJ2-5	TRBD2	TGTGCCAGCAGCTTAGGTCTAGCGGGGGGGCAGCGAGAGACCCAGTACTTC	CASSLGLAGGQRETQYF
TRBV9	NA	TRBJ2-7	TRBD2	TGTGCCAGCAGCGTAGGTATCGGGGGGGCCTACGAGCAGTACTTC	CASSVGIGGAYEQYF
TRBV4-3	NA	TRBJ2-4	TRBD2	TGCGCCAGCAGCCATCTCCGGGTAGCGGGGGGAATAGCCAAAAACATTCAGTACTTC	CASSHLRVAGGIAKNIQYF
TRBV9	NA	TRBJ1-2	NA	TGTGCCAGCAGCGTAGGGAGGGGATCTGGTTATGGCTACACCTTC	CASSVGRGSGYGYTF
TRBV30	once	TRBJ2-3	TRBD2	TGTGCCTGGGTAGCGGGGGTCGATACGCAGTATTTT	CAWVAGVDTQYF
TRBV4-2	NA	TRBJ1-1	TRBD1	TGTGCCAGCACCCCTGACTTCCGGGACAGGGGACAGCTCCCGACTGAAGCTTTCTTT	CASTPDFRDRGQLPTEAFF
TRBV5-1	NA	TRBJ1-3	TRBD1	TGCGCCAGCAGCTTGGAAGGGACAGGTGGAAACACCATATATTTT	CASSLEGTGGNTIYF
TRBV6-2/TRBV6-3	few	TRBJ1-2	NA	TGTGCCAGCAGTTATGAACAGAACTATGGCTACACCTTC	CASSYEQNYGYTF
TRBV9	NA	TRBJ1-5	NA	TGTGCCAGCAGCGTAGAGGGGGAGGGACAGCCCCAGCATTTT	CASSVEGEGQPQHF